A single TCR beta chain is shown here with its context. Profiling relied on immunoSEQ multiplex PCR, and the TCRdb table lists in-frame clones only, not all of them. The data contain about 310,000 clones, about 90% of them singletons. The sample comes from a study of blood T cell repertoires in COVID-19. Study-wide background: The United States, Italy and Spain were the sources of the acute and convalescent COVID-19 samples.

The CDR3 is made up of 13 amino acids. The clonotype was recovered from a woman aged 45-60 years who had recovered from COVID-19. The chain combines TRBV21-1 with TRBJ1-1. TRBV21-1 is given as a pseudogene. Sequencing input: peripheral blood. The CDR3 DNA reads as TGTGCCAGCAGCAAAGGGGGGGACACTGAAGCTTTCTTT. Amino acids: CASSKGGDTEAFF.